The entry below describes one TCR beta chain. Its antigen is unidentified. TCRdb fed the RACE reads into MiXCR, producing one record per CDR3 protein. The sample lists roughly 380,000 distinct CDR3 sequences, over 6% occurring once. Time point: patch test 2, 6 weeks after DPC sensitization. Treatment specified: therapeutic diphenylcyclopropenone sensitization with weekly scalp DPC. The study drew its donors from alopecia patients who were 18 to 70 years old and suitable for DPC. This CDR3 is built from 14 residues. CDR1 MNHNS and CDR2 SASEGT come from the germline V gene. These data belong to a study of human T cells and chemical hapten exposure. About the study: Patch tests put 0.01% DPC on the upper back, read at 6 days.

Whole-study results and caveats: In comparison with controls, expanded TCRs gave rise to a significantly larger number of large CDR3 similarity clusters. DPC sensitization did not alter TCRs above 1 in 1000 frequency.

Source: whole blood, taken in connection with sensitization to the hapten diphenylcyclopropenone (DPC). This sequence originates from a young woman with alopecia areata. Some clones in this sample may be carry-over from other donors' samples. The chain has TRBV6-1 and TRBJ2-5, with 8 positions matching TRBD1. Matching the DNA end better, TRBJ2-1 makes the J call doubtful. The CDR3 region has the DNA TGTGCCAGCAGGGTGACAGGGGTGGTAGAGACCCAGTTCTTC. This gives the protein CASRVTGVVETQFF.